The source of this TCR beta chain is a study of blood T cell repertoires in COVID-19. Study summary: Material from acute and convalescent COVID-19 was sourced from the United States, Italy and Spain. PBMCs, B-cell-depleted T cells, or T cells provided the cDNA or gDNA that made up the material.

This clone was observed a single time. Original processing notes: By means of reference gene primer amplification, nucleated cell counts were estimated. Assay used: immunoSEQ multiplex PCR; TCRdb lists only in-frame clones, some missing. For V, J and clone size, that table is used; D and trimming come from the DNA. The sample includes tens of thousands of clones, over 75% of them seen just once. The CDR3 is made up of 10 amino acids. From germline, CDR1 is SGHRS and CDR2 YFSETQ. Trimming left V 3 bases short and J 10 bases short, with 8 bases between. The receptor was isolated from a man in his 60s with acute or convalescent COVID-19. The sample consisted of peripheral blood. The chain combines TRBV5-1 with TRBJ2-7; possible D gene TRBD2, 6 bases. CDR3 region: CASSWRAQYF. The DNA for the CDR3 is TGCGCCAGCAGCTGGAGGGCACAGTACTTC.